Listed below are T cell receptor beta chains from one sample, sequenced in a study of cytomegalovirus exposure and HLA in healthy donors. Sequenced by immunoSEQ multiplex PCR; TCRdb stores in-frame clones only, minus some. The data show roughly 180,000 clones, around 80% seen once. The specimen sequenced was PBMCs. The receptor source for this set is a man aged 35 to 55 in good health and CMV-seronegative. The CDR3 runs from the conserved cysteine through the conserved F or W. A D gene is named only where the DNA matches it firmly. Some rows have no size entry. The others give once, few or many, or a class for an expanded clone.

cdr3_aa,cdr3_nt,d_call,v_call,clone_size,j_call
CASHTSGASYEQYF,TGTGCCAGCCATACTAGCGGTGCCTCCTACGAGCAGTACTTC,TRBD2,TRBV28,NA,TRBJ2-7
CASSDKTKWYF,TGTGCCAGCAGCGACAAGACTAAATGGTATTTT,NA,TRBV6-5,NA,TRBJ2-3
CASSRQGGTYEQYF,TGCGCCAGCAGCCGCCAGGGGGGTACGTACGAGCAGTACTTC,NA,TRBV5-1,NA,TRBJ2-7
CSVGSGGNQPQHF,TGCAGCGTTGGCAGCGGGGGCAATCAGCCCCAGCATTTT,NA,TRBV29-1,NA,TRBJ1-5
CASSQVTGTYEQYF,TGTGCCAGCAGCCAAGTGACAGGGACCTACGAGCAGTACTTC,TRBD1,TRBV4-2,NA,TRBJ2-7
CATSGWLAGAPGELFF,TGTGCCACCAGCGGTTGGTTAGCGGGAGCTCCCGGGGAGCTGTTTTTT,TRBD2,TRBV15,NA,TRBJ2-2
CAWSGDSSYEQYF,TGTGCCTGGAGTGGGGACAGCTCCTACGAGCAGTACTTC,TRBD1,TRBV30,NA,TRBJ2-7
CASSLADSYEQYF,TGTGCCAGCTCACTAGCGGACTCCTACGAGCAGTACTTC,TRBD2,TRBV6-5,NA,TRBJ2-7
CAISEAVRTGGTDTQYF,TGTGCCATCAGTGAAGCGGTGCGGACAGGGGGCACAGATACGCAGTATTTT,TRBD1,TRBV10-3,NA,TRBJ2-3
CASSLRDNDQPQHF,TGTGCCAGCAGTTTAAGGGACAACGATCAGCCCCAGCATTTT,NA,TRBV27,NA,TRBJ1-5
CASSELAVVTREQFF,TGTGCCAGCAGTGAACTAGCGGTCGTAACGCGTGAGCAGTTCTTC,TRBD2,TRBV2,NA,TRBJ2-1
CASRVAGQGNSPLHF,TGCGCCAGCAGGGTTGCGGGACAGGGGAACTCACCCCTCCACTTT,TRBD1,TRBV5-1,few,TRBJ1-6
CASSFVAVSSYEQYF,TGTGCCAGCAGTTTTGTGGCGGTCAGCTCCTACGAGCAGTACTTC,NA,TRBV27,NA,TRBJ2-7
CASSLESRETQYF,TGTGCCAGCAGCTTAGAATCCAGGGAGACCCAGTACTTC,NA,TRBV7-2,NA,TRBJ2-5
CASSPTGTRGEQYF,TGTGCCAGCAGCCCTACCGGGACTAGGGGGGAGCAGTACTTC,TRBD2,TRBV14,once,TRBJ2-7
CASSLGQATETQYF,TGTGCCAGCAGCTTAGGACAGGCCACCGAGACCCAGTACTTC,NA,TRBV11-3,NA,TRBJ2-5
CASSWDRAQPQHF,TGTGCCAGCAGCTGGGACAGGGCTCAGCCCCAGCATTTT,TRBD1,TRBV6-5,NA,TRBJ1-5
CASSSTGSTNTGELFF,TGCGCCAGCAGCTCGACAGGGTCTACCAACACCGGGGAGCTGTTTTTT,TRBD1,TRBV5-1,NA,TRBJ2-2
CASSQTSNEKLFF,TGTGCCAGCTCGCAAACATCTAATGAAAAACTGTTTTTT,NA,TRBV18,NA,TRBJ1-4
CASRLAGTGTPTRYNEQFF,TGTGCCAGTCGACTAGCCGGGACCGGGACACCGACCCGCTACAATGAGCAGTTCTTC,NA,TRBV7-8,NA,TRBJ2-1
CASSLGGQANYGYTF,TGTGCCAGCAGCTTGGGGGGACAGGCTAACTATGGCTACACCTTC,TRBD1,TRBV5-4,NA,TRBJ1-2
CASSLTSGGARNEQFF,TGTGCCAGCAGTTTAACTAGCGGGGGGGCCCGGAATGAGCAGTTCTTC,TRBD2,TRBV28,NA,TRBJ2-1
CASAPRGQINIQYF,TGTGCCAGCGCCCCGAGAGGACAGATAAACATTCAGTACTTC,NA,TRBV19,NA,TRBJ2-4